The rows below give T cell receptor beta chains drawn from one sample of a study of blood T cells in healthy people across ages. Using its own MiXCR run on the 5' RACE reads, TCRdb lists one record per CDR3 protein. This table holds some 1,800,000 distinct CDR3 sequences, about two fifths found once. Material for sequencing was blood. These receptors came from a human donor in good health. Each CDR3 is given with its conserved first and last residue. Fields, in order: J gene, D gene, clone size, V gene, CDR3 DNA, CDR3 protein. The D gene is left open where the match is weak. Part of the rows lack a size; the others show once, few, many or a class for expanded clones.

TRBJ2-4	-	-	TRBV20-1	TGCAGTGCTAGAGATCAATGGGGCTTCTCCTCAAACATTCAGTACTTC	CSARDQWGFSSNIQYF
TRBJ2-5	-	-	TRBV2	TGTGCCAGCAGTGCGTGGGGTCCTAATGAAGAGCAGTACTTC	CASSAWGPNEEQYF
TRBJ2-3	-	-	TRBV12-3/TRBV12-4	TGTACCAGCAGGCGCACAGATACGCAGTATTTT	CTSRRTDTQYF
TRBJ2-7	-	-	TRBV29-1	TGCAGCGTCGCGACAGATTCTCTGAGCCAGTACTTC	CSVATDSLSQYF
TRBJ2-7	-	few	TRBV11-2	TGTGCCAGCAGCTTAGATTCTCCCCAGTACTTC	CASSLDSPQYF
TRBJ1-2	TRBD1	few	TRBV4-3	TGCGCCAGCAGCCAAAGACAGGGACTCGGTTATGGCTACACCTTC	CASSQRQGLGYGYTF
TRBJ2-7	TRBD1	-	TRBV6-2/TRBV6-3	TGTGCCAGCACCGGACAGGGGGAAACCTACGAGCAGTACTTC	CASTGQGETYEQYF
TRBJ1-2	-	-	TRBV28	TGTGCCAGCAGTTTGTCCCAGGGCGGCCATGGCTACACCTTC	CASSLSQGGHGYTF
TRBJ2-1	TRBD2	-	TRBV29-1	TGCAGCGTGGCGCTGACTAGCGGGGATGAGCAGTTCTTC	CSVALTSGDEQFF
TRBJ1-1	-	few	TRBV29-1	TGCAGCTTCAGCAGGGAAGGCCATGAAGCTTTCTTT	CSFSREGHEAFF
TRBJ2-7	-	few	TRBV7-2	TGTGCCAGCAGCCCCCCTGGCATGGGGGGCGGGTATTACGAGCAGTACTTC	CASSPPGMGGGYYEQYF
TRBJ2-7	TRBD1	many	TRBV4-1	TGCGCCAGCAGCCAAGGGACAGGGGTCTACGAGCAGTACTTC	CASSQGTGVYEQYF
TRBJ1-4	TRBD1	-	TRBV4-3	TGCGCCAGCAGCCATCAACAGGGGAGGGCGGAACTGTTTTTT	CASSHQQGRAELFF
TRBJ1-2	-	-	TRBV7-2	TGTGCCAGCAGCCCCCTGAGGGGGGTCGCGGGCTATAGCTACACCTTC	CASSPLRGVAGYSYTF
TRBJ2-3	-	few	TRBV11-1	TGTGCCAGCAGCCCGAGACAGCGTTACACAGATACGCAGTATTTT	CASSPRQRYTDTQYF
TRBJ1-1	-	-	TRBV7-9	TGTGCCAGCAGCTTTACAGGGAACCCTGAAGCTTTCTTT	CASSFTGNPEAFF
TRBJ2-5	-	-	TRBV7-9	TGTGCCAGCAGTTTAGCCCGGCGGGCGGTCCGAGAGACCCAGTACTTC	CASSLARRAVRETQYF
TRBJ1-6	-	-	TRBV12-3/TRBV12-4	TGTGCCAGCAGTTTGGCGCTGGGGTCGGGGAATTCACCCCTCCACTTT	CASSLALGSGNSPLHF
TRBJ2-2	TRBD1	-	TRBV11-2	TGTGCCAGCAGCACCGGACAGGGGGGAGAAGGGGAGCTGTTTTTT	CASSTGQGGEGELFF
TRBJ2-1	-	-	TRBV7-2	TGTGCCAGCAGCTTGGACATTTTGAGCTCCTACAATGAGCAGTTCTTC	CASSLDILSSYNEQFF
TRBJ2-3	-	-	TRBV29-1	TGCAGCGTTGAGGCAGGGTTTACAGATACGCAGTATTTT	CSVEAGFTDTQYF
TRBJ2-3	-	-	TRBV7-8	TGTGCCAGCAGCCAGGGCGAATATTCCACAGATACGCAGTATTTT	CASSQGEYSTDTQYF
TRBJ2-5	TRBD1	-	TRBV24-1	TGTGCCACCAGTGAACCGGGACAGGGGGCGTCAGAGACCCAGTACTTC	CATSEPGQGASETQYF
TRBJ2-7	-	once	TRBV7-9	TGTGCCAGCAGCTCCTGCCAGGGAGTAGACTACGAGCAGTACTTC	CASSSCQGVDYEQYF
TRBJ1-1	-	-	TRBV12-3/TRBV12-4	TGTGCCAGCAGTCCGAGAAGAAGGGGTCCTGAAGCTTTCTTT	CASSPRRRGPEAFF
TRBJ1-2	-	once	TRBV3-1	TGTGCCAGCAGCCAAGATTTGGGAGCCTCCTATGGCTACACCTTC	CASSQDLGASYGYTF
TRBJ1-6	-	-	TRBV7-2	TGTGCCAGCAGCTTAAAGGGGGGAGGTTCCTATAATTCACCCCTCCACTTT	CASSLKGGGSYNSPLHF